The 3 T cell receptor beta chains reported below all come from one sample, sequenced in a study of T cell clonotyping in hematopoietic cell transplantation (dated by TCRdb to the early 2020s). The library was generated by the immunoSEQ multiplex PCR assay. In TCRdb, the immuneACCESS table is reduced to in-frame sequences with V and J assigned. These tables do not hold every clone; where another copy was compared, an unresolved V gene accounts for under half, and the others remain unexplained. The sample includes about 80,000 clones, with 90% to 96% observed a single time. The ten largest account for 1.5% to 2% of the sample. Interpreted using the paper, the time point label stands for: recipient sample about 28 days before transplant, after cytoreduction. The sample was peripheral blood mononuclear cells, taken before stem cell transplant. The receptors stem from a woman in her forties or fifties with acute myeloid leukemia. Some clones in this sample may be carry-over from other donors' samples.

The chain is built from TRBV5-1 and TRBJ2-7; maybe TRBD2 (6 bases). CDR3 size: 16 residues. Germline V gene sequence: CDR1 SGHRS, CDR2 YFSETQ. Trimming took off 4 bases at V and 3 bases at J, with 20 bases between the two ends. Here the CDR3 reads CASSNGGTTGNYEQYF. The CDR3 nucleotides read TGCGCCAGCAGCAACGGGGGAACGACTGGAAACTACGAGCAGTACTTC.

V and J are TRBV7-6 and TRBJ2-1, with 7 bases lining up with TRBD2. The germline CDR1 and CDR2 sequences are SGHVS and FNYEAQ. V shed 3 bases and J 10 bases; nucleotides not matched to a gene: 9. CDR3 size: 14 residues. CDR3 in amino acids: CASSFLGGGREQFF. Here the CDR3 DNA reads TGTGCCAGCAGCTTTTTGGGGGGAGGGCGGGAGCAGTTCTTC.

The CDR3 bases are TGTGCCAGCCCTCCGGGGGGGCCGACAGGGGGGGCTTTCTTT. It codes for CASPPGGPTGGAFF. This chain connects TRBV6-1 to TRBJ1-1; 9 nucleotides line up with TRBD1. The CDR3 runs to 14 residues. J was trimmed by 11 bases and V by 8 bases; bases with no gene match: 15. Germline V lookup: CDR1 MNHNS, CDR2 SASEGT.